Following are 5 T cell receptor beta chains from one sample sequenced in a study of blood T cell repertoires in COVID-19. Only in-frame clones appear in the TCRdb table, and some are missing; sequencing was by immunoSEQ multiplex PCR. The data show about 170,000 clones, roughly 86% seen once. The specimen sequenced was peripheral blood. Receptor source: a woman between 50 and 59 years old with acute or convalescent COVID-19.

As to this clone: In the same sample, other DNA sequences code for this CDR3. The CDR3 DNA follows: TGTGCCAGCAGTTACACCCGGACAGGGGAGCTGTTTTTT. It codes for CASSYTRTGELFF. This sequence joins TRBV6-5 and TRBJ2-2, with a possible D match to TRBD1 (5 bases). Deletions cut 2 bases from V and 8 bases from J, with 9 bases between. This CDR3 has 13 residues. Germline CDR1 reads MNHEY; CDR2 reads SVGAGI.

This sequence joins TRBV10-2 and TRBJ2-2, with 12 positions matching TRBD2. Germline lookup yields CDR1 WSHSY and CDR2 SAAADI. The CDR3 covers 16 residues. V gave up 7 bases and J gave up 2 bases; unmatched junction bases: 5. The CDR3 bases are TGCGCCAGCACCAGACTAGCGGGGGATAACACCGGGGAGCTGTTTTTT. Its translation: CASTRLAGDNTGELFF.

CDR3: CASSSSGNQPQHF. The CDR3 DNA is TGTGCCAGCAGCTCTTCAGGCAATCAGCCCCAGCATTTT. V and J are TRBV7-9 and TRBJ1-5; D not resolved. This CDR3 is 13 amino acids long. V was clipped by 4 bases and J by 2 bases, with 6 bases between them. Germline V gene sequence: CDR1 SEHNR, CDR2 FQNEAQ (reference sequence).

V gene TRBV19 combines with J gene TRBJ2-7; TRBD1 is a possible D gene (6 bases). Germline V gene lookup returns CDR1 LNHDA and CDR2 SQIVND (reference sequence). V was pared by 6 bases and J by 3 bases, with 15 bases between. The CDR3 runs 14 residues. As DNA, the CDR3 is TGTGCCAGTAGAATCCGGGACACAAGCTACGAGCAGTACTTC. This codes for CASRIRDTSYEQYF.

The chain is built from TRBV24-1 and TRBJ2-5; a weak D match, TRBD2 (5 bases). CDR3 length equals 11 residues. Germline V gives CDR1 KGHDR, CDR2 SFDVKD. V dropped 6 bases and J dropped 5 bases, with 6 bases sitting between them. The CDR3 sequence is CATSSGETQYF. The DNA of the CDR3 is TGTGCCACCAGTTCGGGGGAGACCCAGTACTTC.